This is a list of T cell receptor beta chains from one sample in a study of tumor-infiltrating lymphocytes in primary liver carcinoma. TCRdb reanalysed the multiplex PCR reads using MiXCR and keeps one entry per CDR3 protein. The sample consists of 150,000 to 200,000 distinct CDR3 sequences, just under 85% of them appearing once. Material: tumor tissue from primary liver carcinoma. All receptors come from a man aged 35 to 55 with primary liver carcinoma and hepatitis B virus infection. Each CDR3 is given with its conserved first and last residue. D genes are given only for firm matches. Size values are once, few and many counts, or a class for expanded clones, and some rows have none.

j_gene: TRBJ1-1; v_gene: TRBV29-1; d_gene: TRBD1; abundance: -; CDR3nt: TGCATCGTTGCCCAGGGGGACGCTGAAGCTATCTTT; CDR3aa: CIVAQGDAEAIF
j_gene: TRBJ2-1; v_gene: TRBV11-2; d_gene: -; abundance: -; CDR3nt: TGTGCCAGCAGCTTGCCGTGGTCCGACAATGAGCAGTTCTTC; CDR3aa: CASSLPWSDNEQFF
j_gene: TRBJ2-6; v_gene: TRBV6-5; d_gene: -; abundance: -; CDR3nt: TGTGCCAGCGGATACTTCATGGGCTCTTGGGCCAACGTCCTGACTTTC; CDR3aa: CASGYFMGSWANVLTF
j_gene: TRBJ1-3; v_gene: TRBV4-1; d_gene: -; abundance: -; CDR3nt: TGTGCCAATAGCCAAGAAGGCTTGACAAGGGGTCGTATTTCCTCTGGAAACACCATATATTTT; CDR3aa: CANSQEGLTRGRISSGNTIYF
j_gene: TRBJ2-7; v_gene: TRBV29-1; d_gene: TRBD1; abundance: once; CDR3nt: TGCAACGTACAAGTTACAGGGGACGAGTGCGAGCAGTACTTC; CDR3aa: CNVQVTGDECEQYF
j_gene: TRBJ1-5; v_gene: TRBV6-6; d_gene: TRBD1; abundance: -; CDR3nt: TGTGCCAGCAACGTGGACAGGGGCTGGAATCAGCCCCAGCATTTT; CDR3aa: CASNVDRGWNQPQHF
j_gene: TRBJ2-3; v_gene: TRBV5-1; d_gene: -; abundance: -; CDR3nt: TGCGCCAGCAGATTTAATGACAGTCCGGATACGCAATATTTT; CDR3aa: CASRFNDSPDTQYF
j_gene: TRBJ2-4; v_gene: TRBV10-2; d_gene: TRBD2; abundance: -; CDR3nt: TGCGCAAGCAGTGAGCGGACTAGCGGGATAGCCAAAAACATTCAGTACTTC; CDR3aa: CASSERTSGIAKNIQYF
j_gene: TRBJ2-1; v_gene: TRBV6-5; d_gene: -; abundance: -; CDR3nt: TGTACCAGCAGCTCATGGGCCCCCGTGGTGTACAATGAGCAGTTCTTC; CDR3aa: CTSSSWAPVVYNEQFF
j_gene: TRBJ2-3; v_gene: TRBV5-6; d_gene: -; abundance: many; CDR3nt: TGTGCCAGCAGCCCCGGACCGGGGACGGATACGCAGTATTTT; CDR3aa: CASSPGPGTDTQYF
j_gene: TRBJ2-1; v_gene: TRBV6-2/TRBV6-3; d_gene: -; abundance: -; CDR3nt: TGTACCAGCAGTTACCGGGGAAATGGCTGCAATGAGCAGTTCTTC; CDR3aa: CTSSYRGNGCNEQFF
j_gene: TRBJ2-7; v_gene: TRBV6-5; d_gene: -; abundance: -; CDR3nt: TGTGCCAGCAGTTACTCCAAAGACATGCCCTCCTACGATCAGTATTTC; CDR3aa: CASSYSKDMPSYDQYF
j_gene: TRBJ1-1; v_gene: TRBV6-6; d_gene: -; abundance: -; CDR3nt: TGTGCCAGGAGTTTCCAGGGGAACACTGAAACTTTCTTT; CDR3aa: CARSFQGNTETFF
j_gene: TRBJ2-6; v_gene: TRBV11-2; d_gene: TRBD1; abundance: -; CDR3nt: TGTGCCAGCAGCATGGGGGGAGACAGGGGCATTTCTTTCTCTGGGGCCAACGCCCTGACTTTC; CDR3aa: CASSMGGDRGISFSGANALTF
j_gene: TRBJ2-4; v_gene: TRBV28; d_gene: -; abundance: -; CDR3nt: TGTGCCACCCTCCCGGTCGGAGGAAGAGTAAACATTCAGTACTTC; CDR3aa: CATLPVGGRVNIQYF
j_gene: TRBJ1-5; v_gene: TRBV12-3/TRBV12-4; d_gene: -; abundance: -; CDR3nt: TGTGCCAGCCAGGGTTCGGGGACTCAACCACAGCATTTT; CDR3aa: CASQGSGTQPQHF
j_gene: TRBJ2-1; v_gene: TRBV14; d_gene: TRBD2; abundance: -; CDR3nt: TGTGCCAGCAGTACCCTAGCGGGATGGGTAAACAATGAGCATTTCTTC; CDR3aa: CASSTLAGWVNNEHFF
j_gene: TRBJ2-3; v_gene: TRBV11-1; d_gene: -; abundance: -; CDR3nt: TGTGCCTGCTGCTTAATCAGGGCAGATACGCAATATTTT; CDR3aa: CACCLIRADTQYF
j_gene: TRBJ1-3; v_gene: TRBV4-3; d_gene: TRBD1; abundance: many; CDR3nt: TGCGCCAGCAGCCAAGCACCGGGACAGGGGGCTGGAAACACCATATATTTT; CDR3aa: CASSQAPGQGAGNTIYF
j_gene: TRBJ1-3; v_gene: TRBV29-1; d_gene: -; abundance: -; CDR3nt: TGCAGCGTTGAGGGTCAGGCGGGACGGTATTCTGGAAACGCCATATATTTT; CDR3aa: CSVEGQAGRYSGNAIYF
j_gene: TRBJ2-3; v_gene: TRBV12-3/TRBV12-4; d_gene: -; abundance: -; CDR3nt: TGTGCCAGCAGTTCAGACTGGACTGTTAGGGATACGCAGTATTTT; CDR3aa: CASSSDWTVRDTQYF
j_gene: TRBJ2-3; v_gene: TRBV6-5; d_gene: TRBD2; abundance: -; CDR3nt: TGTGCCAGCAGTTACTATTTAGCGGGGTACACATATACGCAGTATTTT; CDR3aa: CASSYYLAGYTYTQYF
j_gene: TRBJ2-7; v_gene: TRBV5-1; d_gene: TRBD1; abundance: -; CDR3nt: TGCACCAGCACCTTGGATGCAGGGGGCTTCTACGAGCAGTACTTC; CDR3aa: CTSTLDAGGFYEQYF
j_gene: TRBJ2-3; v_gene: TRBV12-3/TRBV12-4; d_gene: -; abundance: once; CDR3nt: TGTGCCATTCGGAGCAAAGAAACGCAGTATTTT; CDR3aa: CAIRSKETQYF
j_gene: TRBJ2-1; v_gene: TRBV25-1; d_gene: -; abundance: -; CDR3nt: TGTGCCAGCAGTGAATTAGGCAAAACCTACTATGAGCAGTTCTTC; CDR3aa: CASSELGKTYYEQFF
j_gene: TRBJ1-1; v_gene: TRBV29-1; d_gene: -; abundance: -; CDR3nt: TGCAGCGTTCGGTCGGTGTGGGGAACGAACACTGAAGCCTTCTTT; CDR3aa: CSVRSVWGTNTEAFF
j_gene: TRBJ2-3; v_gene: TRBV12-3/TRBV12-4; d_gene: TRBD2; abundance: -; CDR3nt: TGTGCCAGCACTACTAGCGGCACAGATACACATTATTTT; CDR3aa: CASTTSGTDTHYF
j_gene: TRBJ1-3; v_gene: TRBV29-1; d_gene: -; abundance: -; CDR3nt: TGCAGCGTTGGTATGGGCTCTTCGGGTGGAAACACCATATATTTT; CDR3aa: CSVGMGSSGGNTIYF
j_gene: TRBJ1-2; v_gene: TRBV6-1; d_gene: -; abundance: -; CDR3nt: TGTGTCAGCAGTGAAATTCGGGATAACAATGGTTACACCTTC; CDR3aa: CVSSEIRDNNGYTF
j_gene: TRBJ1-2; v_gene: TRBV11-1; d_gene: TRBD1; abundance: -; CDR3nt: TGTGCCAGTAGCCGAATCGGGACAGCAATAGCTAACTATGGCTACACCTTC; CDR3aa: CASSRIGTAIANYGYTF
j_gene: TRBJ1-3; v_gene: TRBV5-1; d_gene: -; abundance: -; CDR3nt: TGCGCCAGCAGCTTCACAGGTCCAGGAAACACCGTATATTTT; CDR3aa: CASSFTGPGNTVYF
j_gene: TRBJ2-7; v_gene: TRBV29-1; d_gene: TRBD1; abundance: -; CDR3nt: TGCAGCGTTACCCCGACAGGGCTCCACGAGCAATATTTC; CDR3aa: CSVTPTGLHEQYF
j_gene: TRBJ2-7; v_gene: TRBV5-5; d_gene: TRBD1; abundance: -; CDR3nt: TGTGTCAGCAGGGTGGACAGGGGGGTTTACGAGCAGTACTTC; CDR3aa: CVSRVDRGVYEQYF
j_gene: TRBJ2-2; v_gene: TRBV10-1; d_gene: TRBD2; abundance: -; CDR3nt: TGCGCTTGCAGTGAGATGGCGGGAGGATTAGGCGGGGAGCTGTTTTTT; CDR3aa: CACSEMAGGLGGELFF
j_gene: TRBJ2-1; v_gene: TRBV29-1; d_gene: TRBD2; abundance: -; CDR3nt: TGCAGTATTGGGGTCGGGGGGGGTTACAATGAGCAGTTCTTC; CDR3aa: CSIGVGGGYNEQFF
j_gene: TRBJ2-1; v_gene: TRBV6-2/TRBV6-3; d_gene: -; abundance: -; CDR3nt: TGTGCCAGCAGTCCCCCTATCTTAAACACCTACAATGAGCAGTTCTTC; CDR3aa: CASSPPILNTYNEQFF
j_gene: TRBJ2-5; v_gene: TRBV29-1; d_gene: TRBD1; abundance: -; CDR3nt: TGCAGCGTCCTAGTCCCGGGACAGGGGATTGAGATCCAGTACTTC; CDR3aa: CSVLVPGQGIEIQYF